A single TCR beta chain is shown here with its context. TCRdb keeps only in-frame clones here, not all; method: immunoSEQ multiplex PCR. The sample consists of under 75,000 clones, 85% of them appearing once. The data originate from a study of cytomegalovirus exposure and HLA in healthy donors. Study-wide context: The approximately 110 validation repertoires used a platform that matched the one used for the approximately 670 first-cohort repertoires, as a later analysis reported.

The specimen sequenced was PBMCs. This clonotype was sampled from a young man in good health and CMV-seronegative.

The DNA of the CDR3 is TGTGCCAGCAGTGGCCGGGACAGGGGGCGAGATGAGCAGTTCTTC. Translation: CASSGRDRGRDEQFF. The chain recombines TRBV6-1 with TRBJ2-1, with TRBD1 matching over 12 bases. The CDR3 is 15 residues long. Germline V gene sequence: CDR1 MNHNS, CDR2 SASEGT. Trimming at V came to 4 bases and at J to 8 bases, leaving 6 bases not matched to a gene.